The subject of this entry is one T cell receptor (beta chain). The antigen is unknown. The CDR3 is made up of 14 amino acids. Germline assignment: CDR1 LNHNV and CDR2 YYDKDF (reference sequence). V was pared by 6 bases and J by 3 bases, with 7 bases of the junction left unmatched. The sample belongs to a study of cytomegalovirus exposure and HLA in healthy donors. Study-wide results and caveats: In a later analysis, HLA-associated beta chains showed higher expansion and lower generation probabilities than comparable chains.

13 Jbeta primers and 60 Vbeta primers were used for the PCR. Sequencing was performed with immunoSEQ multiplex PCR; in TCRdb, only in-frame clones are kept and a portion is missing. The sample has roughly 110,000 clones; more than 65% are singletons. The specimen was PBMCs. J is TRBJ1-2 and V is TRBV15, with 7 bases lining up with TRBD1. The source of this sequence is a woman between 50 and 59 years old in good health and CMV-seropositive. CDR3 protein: CATRQDRRDYGYTF. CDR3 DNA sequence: TGTGCCACCAGGCAGGACAGGAGAGACTATGGCTACACCTTC.